This T cell receptor beta chain comes out of a study of regulatory T cells in long-lasting Graves disease. Notes on the study in general: New patients shared 950 to 1,000 public clonotypes, fewer than the roughly 2,700 shared by persistent patients.

CDR3-region Arm-PCR and iRepertoire HTBI primers produced the TCR beta libraries. From the multiplex PCR reads, TCRdb called clonotypes with MiXCR, one entry per CDR3 protein. This table holds approximately 360,000 distinct CDR3 sequences, about an eighth found once. This clonotype was seen repeatedly, ten times or more. Its antigen is unknown. The germline V gene has CDR1 DFQATT and CDR2 SNEGSKA (reference sequence). J lost 5 bases, V lost 4 bases, and 13 bases had no gene match. The CDR3 loop spans 16 amino acids. Indicated time point: newly diagnosed GD, antithyroid drugs for less than 3 months. PBMC-derived RNA was used for the TCR library. As a group, patients came from one endocrinology department in Xi'an, China. The sample was also linked to a second study, of T cells in Graves' hyperthyroidism and ophthalmopathy. That source notes: Uncontrolled infection, other autoimmune disease, pregnancy or lactation excluded patients. Orbital computed tomography and thyroid ultrasound, together with serum TRAb and thyroxine and clinical symptoms, were used for diagnoses.

The clonotype comes from a woman younger than 35 with Graves disease. V gene TRBV20-1 combines with J gene TRBJ2-1; 8 bases align to TRBD2. The starting material was peripheral blood mononuclear cells (PBMCs), obtained at new diagnosis, from a patient treated with antithyroid drugs. The chain's CDR3 is CSAKGGRPHEDNEQFF. CDR3 sequence (DNA): TGCAGTGCTAAGGGCGGGAGGCCCCATGAGGACAATGAGCAGTTCTTC.